A single sample gave rise to the 25 T cell receptor beta chains below, sequenced in a study of T-cell reconstitution after alpha-beta-depleted transplantation in children. TCRbeta library construction was performed incorporating unique molecular identifiers. TCRdb reprocessed the PCR reads with MiXCR, giving one entry per CDR3 protein. The table has about 540,000 distinct CDR3 sequences, 15% to 20% seen once. The sample consisted of PBMCs from the stem cell graft donor, taken from the stem cell graft. The receptors here all came from a human donor who donated a stem cell graft to a child with acute lymphoblastic leukemia.

This clonotype occurred many times. The junction departs from germline at one end; a sequencing error may be responsible. The gene calls are TRBV27 and TRBJ2-7, with D possibly matching TRBD1 (6 bases). Germline V gene sequence: CDR1 MNHEY, CDR2 SMNVEV (reference sequence). CDR3 size: 13 residues. The CDR3 is CASSSGVSYEQYF. CDR3 nucleotide sequence: TGCGCCAGCAGTTCAGGGGTTTCCTACGAGCAGTACTTC.

This clonotype has a handful of counts. CDR3: CASSLDSWMNTEAFF. CDR3 bases: TGTGCCAGCAGCTTGGACAGTTGGATGAACACTGAAGCTTTCTTT. This sequence joins TRBV5-5 and TRBJ1-1, with D unresolved. Germline assignment: CDR1 SGHKS and CDR2 YYEKEE (reference sequence). Trimming left V 0 bases short and J 0 bases short, with 9 bases between. The CDR3 has 15 amino acids. Based on the CDR3 plus reference TRBV5-5 and TRBJ1-1, the full variable domain is DAGVTQSPTHLIKTRGQQVTLRCSPISGHKSVSWYQQVLGQGPQFIFQYYEKEERGRGNFPDRFSARQFPNYSSELNVNALLLGDSALYLCASSLDSWMNTEAFFGQGTRLTVV.

The chain combines TRBV29-1 with TRBJ2-3; D is possibly TRBD1 or TRBD2 (5 bases each). CDR1 is SQVTM, CDR2 ANQGSEA, per germline. Trimming took 7 bases from V and 3 from J, leaving 20 bases between them. CDR3 length: 15 residues. CDR3 amino acids: CSAIPGPLGTDTQYF. The CDR3 DNA reads TGCAGCGCAATCCCGGGACCCCTTGGTACAGATACGCAGTATTTT.

The chain has TRBV14 and TRBJ2-4; D possibly corresponds to TRBD1 (5 bases). CDR3 length equals 17 residues. Germline V CDR1 and CDR2: SGHDN, FVKESK. V shed 4 bases and J shed 9 bases, with 25 bases lying between them. The CDR3 here is CASSRETDLSRFGIQYF. CDR3 in DNA: TGTGCCAGCAGCCGAGAGACAGACCTCTCCAGATTCGGCATTCAGTACTTC.

This chain connects TRBV6-1 to TRBJ2-7, with D tentatively TRBD1 or TRBD2 (5 bases each). The germline V gene encodes CDR1 MNHNS and CDR2 SASEGT. Trimming left V 2 bases short and J 3 bases short, with 11 bases between. The CDR3 runs 14 residues. The CDR3 nucleotides are TGTGCCAGCAGTGAATCGGGACGGGGCTACGAGCAGTACTTC. This gives the protein CASSESGRGYEQYF.

This clonotype was picked up a small number of times. The chain couples TRBV29-1 to TRBJ2-3, with D unresolved. Per germline, CDR1 SQVTM and CDR2 ANQGSEA. CDR3 size: 12 residues. The germline V and J ends were trimmed by 0 bases and 3 bases, with 4 bases remaining between them. CDR3 residues: CSVEESTDTQYF. The CDR3 nucleotides read TGCAGCGTTGAAGAGAGTACAGATACGCAGTATTTT.

This clonotype was detected only a few times. CDR3 residues: CASSPWLGGTQYF. The CDR3 nucleotides are TGTGCCAGTAGCCCGTGGTTAGGGGGGACCCAGTACTTC. This chain connects TRBV19 to TRBJ2-5, with D maybe TRBD1 (6 bases). Trimming cost V 6 bases and J 7 bases, with 15 bases left between them. The CDR3 loop spans 13 amino acids. CDR1 and CDR2 from the germline V gene are LNHDA and SQIVND (reference sequence).

This clonotype was counted only a few times. CDR3 region: CASSDRPADTQYF. For the CDR3, the DNA is TGTGCCAGCAGTGACAGGCCGGCAGATACGCAGTATTTT. V is TRBV6-4 and J is TRBJ2-3; no firm D call. V was cut by 2 bases and J by 4 bases, with 7 bases left in between. This CDR3 is built from 13 residues. The germline CDR1 and CDR2 sequences are MRHNA and SNTAGT.

J is TRBJ2-5 and V is TRBV6-1, with TRBD1 matching 7 bases. Germline assignment: CDR1 MNHNS and CDR2 SASEGT. The trim removed 5 bases at V and 5 bases at J, leaving 8 bases unmatched. The CDR3 length is 14 residues. CDR3 sequence reads: CASSLDRALETQYF. The CDR3 DNA is TGTGCCAGCAGTCTTGACAGGGCATTGGAGACCCAGTACTTC.

The V call is TRBV4-1, the J call TRBJ2-1, with D hard to call. The CDR3 is 17 residues long. Looked up from germline, CDR1 is MGHRA and CDR2 is YSYEKL. The V end lost 5 bases, the J end lost 4 bases, and 21 bases lay between the germline ends. This CDR3 reads CASSSRPSERIYNEQFF. As DNA, the CDR3 is TGCGCCAGCAGCTCCCGACCGAGCGAACGAATTTACAATGAGCAGTTCTTC.

Only a few counts were recorded for this clonotype. The chain has TRBV12-3 or TRBV12-4 and TRBJ1-5, with 8 bases that match TRBD1. The V and J ends lost 5 bases and 1 base, in that order; junction bases with no gene match: 4. The CDR3 loop spans 15 amino acids. The CDR3 here is CASSRTGSSNQPQHF. CDR3 sequence (DNA): TGTGCCAGCAGTCGGACAGGGAGCAGCAATCAGCCCCAGCATTTT.

The chain joins TRBV12-3 or TRBV12-4 to TRBJ2-7; 12 bases are shared with TRBD2. The junction had 12 bases not matched to a gene; V was cut back by 6 bases and J by 3 bases. The CDR3 is made up of 17 amino acids. Here the CDR3 DNA reads TGTGCCAGCAGGGCCGGGACTAGCGGGCGCCCTGGCTACGAGCAGTACTTC. Its translation is CASRAGTSGRPGYEQYF.

This clonotype occurred a few times. This chain joins TRBV12-3 or TRBV12-4 and TRBJ1-1; 7 bases agree with TRBD1. Trimming at V came to 7 bases and at J to 5 bases, leaving 7 bases not matched to a gene. This CDR3 is built from 13 residues. The CDR3 sequence is CASTVQGRTEAFF. In nucleotides, the CDR3 is TGTGCCAGCACCGTACAGGGGAGGACTGAAGCTTTCTTT.

This clonotype has more than one count but fewer than ten. This rearrangement joins TRBV11-2 to TRBJ2-3, with D possibly being TRBD2 (6 bases). The germline V gene encodes CDR1 SGHAT and CDR2 FQNNGV. This CDR3 contains 17 residues. V lost 0 bases and J lost 1, with 14 bases in between. The CDR3 nucleotides are TGTGCCAGCAGCTTAGATTTTTTCGGGAGAGGCACAGATACGCAGTATTTT. Translation gives CASSLDFFGRGTDTQYF.

This clonotype was counted only a few times. The chain is built from TRBV4-1 and TRBJ2-3; TRBD1 is a possible D gene (6 bases). This CDR3 contains 14 residues. Between the trimmed V and J ends, which lost 4 bases and 4 bases, there was a span of 12 bases. Per the germline V gene, CDR1 is MGHRA and CDR2 is YSYEKL. CDR3 sequence: CASSPPGDPDTQYF. CDR3 coding DNA: TGCGCCAGCAGCCCCCCAGGGGATCCAGATACGCAGTATTTT.

The CDR3 coding sequence is TGTGCCAGCAGCCCTCATATGAACACTGAAGCTTTCTTT. Its protein is CASSPHMNTEAFF. This chain connects TRBV9 to TRBJ1-1; no reliable D call. The V and J ends lost 4 bases and 0 bases respectively, with 7 bases between them. Germline CDR1 SGDLS, CDR2 YYNGEE. The CDR3 is made up of 13 amino acids.

The chain is built from TRBV11-2 and TRBJ2-5; D tentatively fits TRBD1 or TRBD2 (6 bases each). Germline-derived CDR1 and CDR2 are SGHAT and FQNNGV. The CDR3 is 14 residues long. Trimming removed 5 bases at V and 5 bases at J, with 15 bases between. The CDR3 coding sequence is TGTGCCAGCAGCCGGGGGCGGAATCCGGAGACCCAGTACTTC. Translating it yields CASSRGRNPETQYF.

The genes are TRBV12-3 or TRBV12-4 and TRBJ1-5, with 7 bases matching TRBD1. V lost 9 bases and J lost 0; bases outside the gene matches: 5. CDR3 length: 14 amino acids. The CDR3 bases are TGTGCCAGTGGGACAGATCTTAGCAATCAGCCCCAGCATTTT. As protein: CASGTDLSNQPQHF.

The chain recombines TRBV3-1 with TRBJ2-7; the match to TRBD2 covers 11 bases. This CDR3 is built from 16 residues. Germline trimming cut 1 base from V and 0 bases from J; bases unmatched to any gene: 2. From germline, CDR1 is LGHDT and CDR2 YNNKEL (reference sequence). CDR3 residues: CASSQGLAGLSYEQYF. CDR3 DNA: TGTGCCAGCAGCCAAGGACTAGCGGGACTCTCCTACGAGCAGTACTTC.

As DNA, the CDR3 is TGTGCCAGCAGCTTATTTACCAACGTCCTGACTTTC. This translates into CASSLFTNVLTF. V usage is TRBV7-9 and J usage is TRBJ2-6; D not certain. The CDR3 has 12 residues. CDR1 and CDR2 (germline): SEHNR, FQNEAQ (reference sequence). V lost 2 bases, J lost 8 bases, and 4 bases lay in between. Using reference TRBV7-9 and TRBJ2-6 for the parts outside the CDR3, the full variable domain is DTGVSQNPRHKITKRGQNVTFRCDPISEHNRLYWYRQTLGQGPEFLTYFQNEAQLEKSRLLSDRFSAERPKGSFSTLEIQRTEQGDSAMYLCASSLFTNVLTFGAGSRLTVL.

In its sample, this clonotype was seen a few times. The chain joins TRBV20-1 to TRBJ1-2; 8 bases match TRBD1. V trimming: 3 bases; J trimming: 5 bases; junction bases outside the gene matches: 5. CDR3 length: 13 residues. Germline loops: CDR1 DFQATT, CDR2 SNEGSKA (reference sequence). The CDR3 region has the DNA TGCAGTGCTAGGGACAGGGCGACTTATGGCTACACCTTC. Translating it yields CSARDRATYGYTF.

This clonotype has at least ten counts. The rearrangement links TRBV24-1 to TRBJ2-3; no reliable D call. The V end was cut by 1 base, the J end by 0 bases, with 4 bases between. The CDR3 is made up of 14 amino acids. CDR1 KGHDR and CDR2 SFDVKD come from the germline V gene. CDR3 protein: CATSDFISTDTQYF. The DNA for the CDR3 is TGTGCCACCAGTGATTTTATAAGCACAGATACGCAGTATTTT.

V is TRBV15 and J is TRBJ2-5, with 9 nucleotides matching TRBD2. The V gene's germline CDR1 is LNHNV and CDR2 YYDKDF (reference sequence). Trimming cost V 2 bases and J 2 bases; bases outside gene matches: 3. This CDR3 region has 15 residues. The CDR3 reads CATSRPTSGQETQYF. CDR3 bases: TGTGCCACCAGCAGACCGACTAGCGGACAAGAGACCCAGTACTTC.

The table lists this clonotype with a few counts. The rearrangement joins TRBV5-1 to TRBJ2-3; 10 bases agree with TRBD2. Germline V lookup: CDR1 SGHRS, CDR2 YFSETQ. The CDR3 is 17 amino acids. Trimming removed 4 bases from V and 5 bases from J; junction bases left unmatched: 13. The CDR3 spells CASSLAGAGPSGDTQYF. The CDR3 DNA follows: TGCGCCAGCAGCCTAGCGGGAGCGGGGCCAAGCGGAGATACGCAGTATTTT.

V and J are TRBV13 and TRBJ2-5, with D perhaps matching TRBD2 (7 bases). CDR1 and CDR2 from the germline V gene are PRHDT and FYEKMQ (reference sequence). V was clipped by 3 bases and J by 1 base, with 18 bases between them. The CDR3 covers 17 residues. The CDR3: CASSFSLYRGGQETQYF. The CDR3 DNA reads TGTGCCAGCAGCTTTAGTCTCTATAGGGGGGGCCAAGAGACCCAGTACTTC.